The sequence of this T cell receptor beta chain was determined in a study of Graves' ophthalmopathy and Graves' hyperthyroidism. On this clonotype: Its antigen remains unidentified.

This CDR3 comprises 16 residues. Germline assignment: CDR1 MNHNS and CDR2 SASEGT. The ends lost 6 bases at V and 2 bases at J; junction bases unmatched: 11. Scientists amplified the TCR beta CDR3 regions from RNA transcripts. HTBI primers served in a first-round RT-PCR, which a second-round multiplex PCR followed. MiXCR, applied by TCRdb to the multiplex PCR reads, yields one record per CDR3 protein. The sample carries over 150,000 distinct CDR3 sequences, 30% to 45% recorded once. Study results and caveats: This model predicted ophthalmopathy progression (sensitivity roughly 64%, specificity about 73%).

This chain uses TRBV6-1 with TRBJ1-2, with 8 bases aligning to TRBD1. The sample comprised peripheral blood. This receptor was identified in a woman in her forties with Graves' ophthalmopathy. The CDR3 reads CASRPPRDRGNYGYTF. CDR3 nucleotide sequence: TGTGCCAGCAGGCCTCCCCGCGACAGGGGAAACTATGGCTACACCTTC.